The rows below give T cell receptor beta chains drawn from one sample of a study of vaccination and CD4 T cells after COVID-19. These receptors are not linked to any known antigen. MiXCR was run by TCRdb on the PCR reads, yielding one entry per CDR3 protein. The data show under 25,000 distinct CDR3 sequences, with under 30% seen just once and 7.5% to 8% held by the top ten. The specimen was cultured CD4+ T cells from blood. Receptors originate from a human donor with COVID-19. The CDR3 runs from the conserved cysteine through the conserved F or W. Each record gives: V gene, J gene, clone size, D gene, CDR3 DNA, CDR3 protein. The D gene is left open where the match is weak. The size entry is marked missing in some rows and otherwise reads once, few, many or a size class.

>TRBV5-6|TRBJ1-2|few|NA
TGTGCCAGCAGCTTACAGGGTGGCTACACCTTC
CASSLQGGYTF
>TRBV7-2|TRBJ2-3|NA|NA
TGTGCCAGCAGCCCCCGTTTCACAGATACGCAGTATTTT
CASSPRFTDTQYF
>TRBV5-1|TRBJ2-4|NA|NA
TGCGCCAGCAGCTTGGAGAACGGGGACATTCAGTACTTC
CASSLENGDIQYF
>TRBV20-1|TRBJ1-1|NA|NA
TGCAGTGCTCCAAGGGGCCTTGAAGCTTTCTTT
CSAPRGLEAFF
>TRBV7-9|TRBJ1-5|medium-sized|NA
TGTGCCAGCAGCTTAGCTTCCGAGAGCAATCAGCCCCAGCATTTT
CASSLASESNQPQHF
>TRBV19|TRBJ1-1|NA|NA
TGTGCCAGTAGTATATCGCGCAGGCAAGAAGCTTTCTTT
CASSISRRQEAFF
>TRBV6-1|TRBJ1-5|medium-sized|TRBD1
TGTGCCAGCAGGGAAACAGGGGGCCTCAATCAGCCCCAGCATTTT
CASRETGGLNQPQHF
>TRBV4-3|TRBJ2-3|few|NA
TGCGCCAGCAGCCACGCAGATACGCAGTATTTT
CASSHADTQYF
>TRBV6-5|TRBJ1-6|NA|NA
TGTGCCAGCAGTTACTCGAGGGACTTTGGTCGATTGGGTAATTCACCCCTCCACTTT
CASSYSRDFGRLGNSPLHF
>TRBV14|TRBJ1-5|few|NA
TGTGCCAGCAGATCCGGTCCTTATCAGCCCCAGCATTTT
CASRSGPYQPQHF
>TRBV7-9|TRBJ1-4|few|TRBD1
TGTGCCAGCAGCCTGGGACAGGGGGATGAAAAACTGTTTTTT
CASSLGQGDEKLFF
>TRBV18|TRBJ2-7|NA|NA
TGTGCCAGCTCCACACCGTCCTACGAGCAGTACTTC
CASSTPSYEQYF
>TRBV6-4|TRBJ2-3|few|TRBD2
TGTGCCAGCACCGGGACTAGCGGGGGGACCACAGATACGCAGTATTTT
CASTGTSGGTTDTQYF
>TRBV24-1|TRBJ2-3|medium-sized|TRBD1
TGTGCCACCAGTGGAGGTACCGACAGGGGCACAGATACGCAGTATTTT
CATSGGTDRGTDTQYF
>TRBV9|TRBJ2-3|once|TRBD2
TGTGCCAGCAGCGTAGTCAGCGGGGGCACAGATACGCAGTATTTT
CASSVVSGGTDTQYF
>TRBV28|TRBJ2-7|few|TRBD1
TGTGCCAGCAGTTTAGGGGACAGCTCCTACGAGCAGTACTTC
CASSLGDSSYEQYF
>TRBV5-1|TRBJ1-1|NA|TRBD1
TGCGCCAGCAGCCCCCGAGGGGACAGCCTTGAAGCTTTCTTT
CASSPRGDSLEAFF
>TRBV4-1|TRBJ2-5|few|NA
TGCGCCAGCCAAGGGGTTGGGGAGACCCAGTACTTC
CASQGVGETQYF
>TRBV6-1|TRBJ2-7|NA|TRBD2
TGTGCCAGCAGAGGGACTAGCGCTGGCTCCTACGAGCAGTACTTC
CASRGTSAGSYEQYF
>TRBV7-8|TRBJ2-1|few|TRBD2
TGTGCCAGCAGCTTAGGAGCAGCGGGGACCCCCTACAATGAGCAGTTCTTC
CASSLGAAGTPYNEQFF
>TRBV7-2|TRBJ2-5|few|NA
TGTGCCAGCAGCTTTTGGGCCATGCAGGCGGAGACCCAGTACTTC
CASSFWAMQAETQYF
>TRBV9|TRBJ2-7|NA|TRBD2
TGTGCCAGCAGCGCGTCTAGCGGGGACTCCGAGCAGTACTTC
CASSASSGDSEQYF
>TRBV28|TRBJ1-2|NA|NA
TGTGCCAGCAGTTCAAGTACAGCTGGCTACACCTTC
CASSSSTAGYTF
>TRBV4-1|TRBJ2-1|NA|NA
TGCGCCAGCAGCCGTCAGACACCCCTCTACAATGAGCAGTTCTTC
CASSRQTPLYNEQFF
>TRBV20-1|TRBJ2-1|NA|TRBD2
TGCAGTGCCACCACTAGAGCGGGGGGTTATGAGCAGTTCTTC
CSATTRAGGYEQFF
>TRBV4-2|TRBJ2-7|NA|NA
TGTGCCAGCAGCCAAGACCCCGAGCCCCAATCCTACGAGCAGTACTTC
CASSQDPEPQSYEQYF